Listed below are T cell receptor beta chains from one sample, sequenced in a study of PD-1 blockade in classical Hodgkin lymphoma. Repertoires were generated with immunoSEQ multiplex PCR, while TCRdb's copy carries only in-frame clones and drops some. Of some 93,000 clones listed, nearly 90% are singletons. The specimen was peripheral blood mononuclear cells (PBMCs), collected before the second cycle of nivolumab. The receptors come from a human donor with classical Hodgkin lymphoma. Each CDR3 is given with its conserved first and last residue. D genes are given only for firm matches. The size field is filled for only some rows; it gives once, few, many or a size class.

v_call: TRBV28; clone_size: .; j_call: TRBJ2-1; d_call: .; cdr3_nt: TGTGCCAGCAGTTCTATTACCCCATCGGTTGAGCAGTTCTTC; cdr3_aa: CASSSITPSVEQFF
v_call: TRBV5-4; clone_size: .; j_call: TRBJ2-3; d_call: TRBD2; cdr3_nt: TGTGCCAGCAGCTGGACTAGCGGAACCACAGATACGCAGTATTTT; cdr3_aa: CASSWTSGTTDTQYF
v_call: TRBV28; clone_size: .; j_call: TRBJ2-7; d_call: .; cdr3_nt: TGTGCCAGCAGGGTGGGCGGGAAGACACCCTACGAGCAGTACTTC; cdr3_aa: CASRVGGKTPYEQYF
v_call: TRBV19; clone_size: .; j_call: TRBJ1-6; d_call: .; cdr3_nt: TGTGCCAGTAGTTACAGGGACTTTAATTCACCCCTCCACTTT; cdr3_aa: CASSYRDFNSPLHF
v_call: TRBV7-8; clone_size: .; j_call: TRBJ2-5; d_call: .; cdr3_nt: TGTGCCAGCAGTGGCGGGCTCCAAGAGACCCAGTACTTC; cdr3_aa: CASSGGLQETQYF
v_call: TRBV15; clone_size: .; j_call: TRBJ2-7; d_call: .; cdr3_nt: TGTGCCACCAGCACGTTAAACGGGACCCTCTACGAGCAGTACTTC; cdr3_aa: CATSTLNGTLYEQYF
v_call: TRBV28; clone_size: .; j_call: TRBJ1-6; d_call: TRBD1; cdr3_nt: TGTGCCAGCAGGCTAGACAGGGGGCTCTCACCCCTCCACTTT; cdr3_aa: CASRLDRGLSPLHF
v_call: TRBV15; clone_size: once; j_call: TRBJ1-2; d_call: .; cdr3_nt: TGTGCCACCAGCAGTTGGGACATTGATGGCTACACCTTC; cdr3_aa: CATSSWDIDGYTF
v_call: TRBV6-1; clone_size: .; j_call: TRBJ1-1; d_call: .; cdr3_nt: TGTGCCAGCCAGCCCCAGCTGAACACTGAAGCTTTCTTT; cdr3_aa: CASQPQLNTEAFF
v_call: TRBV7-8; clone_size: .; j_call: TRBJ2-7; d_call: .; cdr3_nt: TGTGCCAGCAGCTCCCCCGGGCGGAGGGAGCAGTACTTC; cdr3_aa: CASSSPGRREQYF
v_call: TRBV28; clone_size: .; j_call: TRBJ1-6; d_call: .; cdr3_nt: TGTGCCAGCAGTAGACTAGGCAGGGTTCATTCACCCCTCCACTTT; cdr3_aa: CASSRLGRVHSPLHF
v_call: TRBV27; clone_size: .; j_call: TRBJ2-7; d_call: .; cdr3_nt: TGTGCCAGCAGTTTATTACCATCCTACGAGCAGTACTTC; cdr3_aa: CASSLLPSYEQYF
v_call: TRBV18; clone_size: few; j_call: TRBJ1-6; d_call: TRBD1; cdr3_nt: TGTGCCAGCTTCTCCCGGGTGGGTAAGGACAGGGTCAATTCACCCCTCCACTTT; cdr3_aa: CASFSRVGKDRVNSPLHF
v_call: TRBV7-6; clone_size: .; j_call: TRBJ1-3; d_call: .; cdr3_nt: TGTGCCAGCAGCGCGGGACCGAACTCTGGAAACACCATATATTTT; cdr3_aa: CASSAGPNSGNTIYF
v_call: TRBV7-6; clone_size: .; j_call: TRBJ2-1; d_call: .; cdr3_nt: TGTGCCAGCAGCTTAGAGGTAGAAGCTTCGGACAATGAGCAGTTCTTC; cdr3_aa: CASSLEVEASDNEQFF
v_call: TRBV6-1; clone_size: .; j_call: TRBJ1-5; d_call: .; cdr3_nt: TGTGCCAGCAGCGAAAGGAGGGGCTATCCCAATCAGCCCCAGCATTTT; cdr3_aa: CASSERRGYPNQPQHF
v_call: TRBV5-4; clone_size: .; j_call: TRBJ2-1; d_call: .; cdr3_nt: TGTGCCAGCAGCTTGGGACAGCACAATGAGCAGTTCTTC; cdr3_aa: CASSLGQHNEQFF
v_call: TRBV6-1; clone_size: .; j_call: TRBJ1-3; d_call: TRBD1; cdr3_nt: TGTGCCAGCAGTGGGACAGGGACTGGAAACACCATATATTTT; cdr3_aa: CASSGTGTGNTIYF
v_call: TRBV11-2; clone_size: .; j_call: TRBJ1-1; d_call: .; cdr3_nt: TGTGCCAGCAGCCCTGGTACAGGGACGGTCACTGAAGCTTTCTTT; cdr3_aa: CASSPGTGTVTEAFF
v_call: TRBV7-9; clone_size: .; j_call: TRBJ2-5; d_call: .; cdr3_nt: TGTGCCAGCAGCCCGGCTGGGGTAGTCGGACAAGAGACCCAGTACTTC; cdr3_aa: CASSPAGVVGQETQYF
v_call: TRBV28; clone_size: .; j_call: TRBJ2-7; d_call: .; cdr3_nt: TGTGCCAGCAGTTTAGTTGGAACCTACGAGCAGTACTTC; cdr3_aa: CASSLVGTYEQYF
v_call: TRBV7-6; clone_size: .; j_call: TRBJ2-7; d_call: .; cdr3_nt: TGTGCCAGCAGCTTAGAACCCCTTGAGGGATCGTCCGAGCAGTACTTC; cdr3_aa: CASSLEPLEGSSEQYF